This T cell receptor beta chain was captured in a study of graft-versus-host responses after intestinal transplantation. About the research overall: Recipients obtained multivisceral, liver-intestinal, or isolated intestinal transplants.

About this clone itself: The antigen is undetermined.

V dropped 7 bases and J dropped 7 bases, with 26 bases sitting between them. Germline V gene sequence: CDR1 SGHRS, CDR2 YFSETQ. The CDR3 is 17 residues long. Findings of the study overall: Peak GvH clone levels in circulation were associated with early post-transplant HvG declines. Patients with graft-donor T cell macrochimerism had high graft-versus-host to host-versus-graft clonal ratios in allografts. Researchers found GvH clones in recipient marrow, and some showed up first in ileum or blood.

TCRdb keeps only in-frame clones here, not all; method: immunoSEQ multiplex PCR. The repertoire consists of approximately 78,000 clones, with roughly 87% occurring once and the leading ten covering less than 9.5%. The chain employs TRBV5-1 and TRBJ2-2, with TRBD1 as a possible D gene (6 bases). This sequence originates from a human donor who was the organ donor for an intestinal transplant. The sequencing here drew on unstimulated CD8+ T cells sorted from spleen or lymph node cells, taken before transplant. The CDR3 protein is CASGLDTGGTLDGELFF. The CDR3 bases are TGCGCCAGCGGGTTGGACACCGGTGGGACACTGGACGGGGAGCTGTTTTTT.